One and the same sample provided the 18 T cell receptor beta chains below, sequenced in a study of cytomegalovirus exposure and HLA in healthy donors. PCR was performed using 60 Vbeta and 13 Jbeta primers. Libraries were prepared by immunoSEQ multiplex PCR; TCRdb keeps only in-frame clonotypes and omits some of them. The sample contains about 160,000 clones, around three quarters of which appear only once. Material for sequencing was PBMCs. The receptors here all came from a man aged 25-45 years in good health and CMV-seropositive.

The J gene is TRBJ1-1, the V gene TRBV19; 8 nucleotides line up with TRBD1. The junction had 8 bases not matched to a gene; V was cut back by 4 bases and J by 1 base. Germline V CDR1 and CDR2: LNHDA, SQIVND (reference sequence). The CDR3 has 16 amino acids. This chain's CDR3 is CASSTRIGQGNTEAFF. The CDR3 DNA is TGTGCCAGTAGTACCCGAATCGGACAGGGGAACACTGAAGCTTTCTTT.

J is TRBJ1-1 and V is TRBV30; D is unresolved. Per the germline V gene, CDR1 is GTSNPN and CDR2 is SVGIG (reference sequence). V lost 0 bases to trimming and J lost 2 bases, with 10 bases between them. CDR3 length: 14 residues. This CDR3 reads CAWSVGRRNTEAFF. DNA for the CDR3: TGTGCCTGGAGTGTAGGCAGGCGCAACACTGAAGCTTTCTTT.

The chain is built from TRBV5-1 and TRBJ1-2; a possible D gene is TRBD1 (5 bases). There are 16 residues in the CDR3. Deletions cut 5 bases from V and 4 bases from J, with 21 bases between. Per the germline V gene, CDR1 is SGHRS and CDR2 is YFSETQ. This CDR3 is CASRRAQEGVSYGYTF. CDR3 coding DNA: TGCGCCAGCAGACGGGCCCAGGAAGGGGTGAGCTATGGCTACACCTTC.

The J gene is TRBJ1-3, the V gene TRBV9; maybe TRBD1 (5 bases). This CDR3 spans 15 amino acids. V was trimmed by 4 bases and J by 0 bases, leaving 11 bases between them. Germline values: CDR1 SGDLS, CDR2 YYNGEE. The CDR3 sequence: CASSPDSHSGNTIYF. The CDR3 DNA reads as TGTGCCAGCAGCCCAGACAGTCACTCTGGAAACACCATATATTTT.

The chain is built from TRBV2 and TRBJ2-7; D remains ambiguous. Deletions cut 5 bases from V and 0 bases from J, with 2 bases between. Germline CDR1 is SNHLY and CDR2 is FYNNEI. The CDR3 extends over 11 amino acids. Here the CDR3 DNA reads TGTGCCAGCAGTTACTCCTACGAGCAGTACTTC. Its protein is CASSYSYEQYF. Looking up the rest from reference TRBV2 and TRBJ2-7 gives the full variable domain: EPEVTQTPSHQVTQMGQEVILRCVPISNHLYFYWYRQILGQKVEFLVSFYNNEISEKSEIFDDQFSVERPDGSNFTLKIRSTKLEDSAMYFCASSYSYEQYFGPGTRLTVT.

The genes are TRBV27 and TRBJ2-7, with TRBD1 identical over 7 bases. This CDR3 has 11 amino acids. The germline V gene has CDR1 MNHEY and CDR2 SMNVEV (reference sequence). V lost 1 base to trimming and J lost 12 bases; unmatched junction nucleotides: 3. CDR3 DNA: TGTGCCAGCAGTTTATTGGCAGGGGGGTACTTC. Amino acid sequence: CASSLLAGGYF.

The chain recombines TRBV5-4 with TRBJ1-6; D not certain. CDR3 length equals 14 residues. Germline lookup yields CDR1 SGHNT and CDR2 YYREEE (reference sequence). V lost 1 base and J lost 6, with 8 bases in between. CDR3 protein: CASSLLGSNSPLHF. The CDR3, as DNA: TGTGCCAGCAGCTTGCTAGGGAGTAATTCACCCCTCCACTTT.

The rearrangement uses TRBV9 and TRBJ2-5; 10 bases map to TRBD1. CDR3 length: 18 amino acids. Germline V gives CDR1 SGDLS, CDR2 YYNGEE. V was clipped by 3 bases and J by 1 base; unmatched bases: 12. As DNA, the CDR3 is TGTGCCAGCAGCGCCTTTGGGGGGGACAGGGGCCCCCAAGAGACCCAGTACTTC. Protein product: CASSAFGGDRGPQETQYF.

This clone was found once. The chain recombines TRBV4-2 with TRBJ2-3, with 9 bases fitting TRBD2. Unmatched junction bases numbered 4, after V lost 0 bases and J lost 3 bases. Per the germline V gene, CDR1 is LGHNA and CDR2 is YNFKEQ. The CDR3 length is 16 residues. This CDR3 reads CASSQDPLAGTDTQYF. CDR3 in DNA: TGTGCCAGCAGCCAAGATCCCCTAGCGGGGACAGATACGCAGTATTTT.

The chain couples TRBV19 to TRBJ1-4; TRBD1 is a possible D gene (6 bases). The CDR3 consists of 15 residues. V was shortened by 4 bases and J by 2 bases, with 11 bases between the two germline ends. CDR1 and CDR2 from the germline V gene are LNHDA and SQIVND (reference sequence). CDR3 protein: CASSTTGSTNEKLFF. CDR3 DNA sequence: TGTGCCAGTAGTACCACAGGGAGCACTAATGAAAAACTGTTTTTT. The full variable domain, rest sourced from reference TRBV19 and TRBJ1-4, is DGGITQSPKYLFRKEGQNVTLSCEQNLNHDAMYWYRQDPGQGLRLIYYSQIVNDFQKGDIAEGYSVSREKKESFPLTVTSAQKNPTAFYLCASSTTGSTNEKLFFGSGTQLSVL.

CDR3 amino acids: CASSLGRTGRNEAFF. CDR3 nucleotides: TGTGCCAGCAGCTTGGGCCGGACAGGGCGAAATGAAGCTTTCTTT. The chain employs TRBV5-4 and TRBJ1-1; 8 positions match TRBD1. Germline CDR1 reads SGHNT; CDR2 reads YYREEE (reference sequence). The length of the CDR3 is 15 residues. Unmatched junction bases numbered 8, after V lost 0 bases and J lost 7 bases.

The chain has TRBV6-5 and TRBJ1-2; 8 positions agree with TRBD1. Unmatched junction bases numbered 5, after V lost 0 bases and J lost 5 bases. The CDR3 length is 15 residues. Germline CDR1 reads MNHEY; CDR2 reads SVGAGI. CDR3 region: CASSYSTGALYGYTF. The CDR3 DNA follows: TGTGCCAGCAGTTACTCGACAGGGGCATTATATGGCTACACCTTC.

The rearrangement uses TRBV28 and TRBJ2-5, with 9 positions matching TRBD2. Losses at the gene ends were 5 bases for V and 6 bases for J; bases not matched to a gene: 13. The V gene's germline CDR1 is MDHEN and CDR2 SYDVKM. CDR3 length: 16 amino acids. The CDR3 loop reads CASSPWVAGAGKTQYF. In nucleotides, the CDR3 is TGTGCCAGCAGTCCCTGGGTAGCGGGGGCCGGGAAGACCCAGTACTTC.

The chain employs TRBV6-5 and TRBJ2-7, with no clear D. CDR1 MNHEY and CDR2 SVGAGI come from the germline V gene. Trimming removed 5 bases from V and 5 bases from J, with 16 bases in between. This CDR3 contains 14 residues. The CDR3 here is CASSNSPPPHEQYF. CDR3 DNA sequence: TGTGCCAGCAGTAACAGCCCCCCTCCCCACGAGCAGTACTTC.

J is TRBJ2-7 and V is TRBV7-9; D uncertain. This CDR3 spans 14 amino acids. The germline gives CDR1 SEHNR, CDR2 FQNEAQ (reference sequence). V was clipped by 3 bases and J by 2 bases, with 11 bases between them. CDR3 region: CASSFGGSTYEQYF. CDR3 coding DNA: TGTGCCAGCAGCTTCGGCGGCAGTACCTACGAGCAGTACTTC.

The CDR3 DNA sequence: TGCGCCAGCAGCGGGGGGGGAGGGACTGAAGCTTTCTTT. This sequence encodes CASSGGGGTEAFF. The chain links TRBV5-1 to TRBJ1-1; a weak D match, TRBD1 (5 bases). This CDR3 region has 13 residues. Germline CDR1 is SGHRS and CDR2 is YFSETQ. V was trimmed by 4 bases and J by 5 bases, leaving 12 bases between them.

CDR3 nucleotide sequence: TGTGCCAGCTCGGCAGGGGGACTCGGCGGCTACACCTTC. Translation: CASSAGGLGGYTF. This chain joins TRBV2 and TRBJ1-2; TRBD1 matches 7 bases. Trimming at V came to 8 bases and at J to 8 bases, leaving 11 bases not matched to a gene. Germline V gene lookup returns CDR1 SNHLY and CDR2 FYNNEI. This CDR3 has 13 residues. The full variable domain, in which reference TRBV2 and TRBJ1-2 provide the parts outside the CDR3, is EPEVTQTPSHQVTQMGQEVILRCVPISNHLYFYWYRQILGQKVEFLVSFYNNEISEKSEIFDDQFSVERPDGSNFTLKIRSTKLEDSAMYFCASSAGGLGGYTFGSGTRLTVV.

The V gene is TRBV6-5, the J gene TRBJ1-6, with 9 bases identical to TRBD1. V dropped 5 bases and J dropped 8; count of bases not matched to a gene: 7. The CDR3 is 15 amino acids. CDR1 and CDR2 from the germline V gene are MNHEY and SVGAGI. The DNA of the CDR3 is TGTGCCAGCAGTCGTCGAAGGACAGGGGATTCACCCCTCCACTTT. The encoded protein is CASSRRRTGDSPLHF.